The source of this TCR beta chain is a study of shared clonotypes between healthy human individuals. Study results and caveats: The study found roughly 5% of naive CD4 clonotypes shared across a few donors. Generally, naive subsets came out with larger estimated richness than memory subsets.

Terminally differentiated effector memory CD45RA+ cells were excluded by CCR7 positive selection of CD45RO-negative cells. Trimming left V 2 bases short and J 3 bases short, with 14 bases between. The CDR3 length is 15 residues. CDR1 LGHNA and CDR2 YSLEER come from the germline V gene. Comment on this clone: Its target is unknown.

Study processing details: Filtering differed because ImmunoSEQ produced junction-only sequences that carried no quality scores. Sequencing used immunoSEQ multiplex PCR; TCRdb keeps in-frame clones, though not all of them. V and J calls and clone size come straight from that table; D and trimming were deduced from the DNA. Here the sample spans about 2 million clones, around 96% being singletons. The sequence was collected from a man younger than 35 in good health. This rearrangement joins TRBV4-3 to TRBJ2-7, with D uncertain. The sequencing sample was made of naive CD8+ T cells sorted from blood. The CDR3 DNA reads as TGCGCCAGCAGCCAATATAGGCTAGTTGACTACGAGCAGTACTTC. Amino acids: CASSQYRLVDYEQYF.